The present T cell receptor beta chain was sequenced within a study of blood T cell repertoires in COVID-19. Study overall: Acute and convalescent COVID-19 specimens originated in the United States, Italy and Spain. The cDNA or gDNA used as material had been derived from T cells, B-cell-depleted T cells, or PBMCs.

CDR1 is SGHAT, CDR2 FQDESV, per germline (reference sequence). This CDR3 is built from 14 residues. Deletions cut 5 bases from V and 4 bases from J, with 9 bases between. Source study methods: From reference gene primer amplification, estimates of nucleated cell counts were derived. The method was immunoSEQ multiplex PCR; TCRdb's version includes in-frame clones alone and lacks a portion of them. The DNA was the basis for D and trimming; V, J and clone size are from that table. The data show 150,000 to 200,000 clones, 85% seen once. This sequence joins TRBV11-1 and TRBJ1-6; tentative D call: TRBD1 (6 bases). The specimen was peripheral blood. The TCR originated in a human donor with acute or convalescent COVID-19. The donor label of this sample is uncertain. The CDR3 DNA sequence: TGTGCCAGCAGCCTACAGGGTTATAATTCACCCCTCCACTTT. Translated, it gives CASSLQGYNSPLHF.